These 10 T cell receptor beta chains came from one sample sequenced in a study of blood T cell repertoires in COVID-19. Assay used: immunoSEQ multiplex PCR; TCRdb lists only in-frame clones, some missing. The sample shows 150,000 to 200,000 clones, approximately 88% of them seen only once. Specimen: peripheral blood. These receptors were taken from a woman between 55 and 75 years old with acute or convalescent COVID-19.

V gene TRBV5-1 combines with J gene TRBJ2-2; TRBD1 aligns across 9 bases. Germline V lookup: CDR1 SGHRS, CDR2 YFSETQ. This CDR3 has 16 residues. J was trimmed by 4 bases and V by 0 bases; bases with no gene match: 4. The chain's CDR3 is CASSLVVTGGTGELFF. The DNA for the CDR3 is TGCGCCAGCAGCTTGGTGGTGACAGGGGGCACCGGGGAGCTGTTTTTT.

In DNA, the CDR3 is TGCAGTGCTAGCCGCGGGGTGGAAGCTTTCTTT. Protein: CSASRGVEAFF. The rearrangement uses TRBV20-1 and TRBJ1-1; D is uncertain. Between the trimmed V and J ends, which lost 3 bases and 8 bases, there was a span of 10 bases. CDR1 DFQATT and CDR2 SNEGSKA come from the germline V gene (reference sequence). CDR3 length: 11 residues.

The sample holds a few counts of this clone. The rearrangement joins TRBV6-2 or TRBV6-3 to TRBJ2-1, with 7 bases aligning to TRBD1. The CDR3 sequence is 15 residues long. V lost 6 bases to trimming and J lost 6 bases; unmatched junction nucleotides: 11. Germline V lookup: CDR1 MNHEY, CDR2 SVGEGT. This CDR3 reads CASSTLGQGVNEQFF. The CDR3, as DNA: TGTGCCAGCAGCACCTTAGGGCAGGGGGTCAATGAGCAGTTCTTC.

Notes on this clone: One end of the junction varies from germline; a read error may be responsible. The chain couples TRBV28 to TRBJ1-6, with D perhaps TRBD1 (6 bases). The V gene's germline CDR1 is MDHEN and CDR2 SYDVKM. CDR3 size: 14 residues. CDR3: CANSLVQGNSPLHF. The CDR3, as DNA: TGTGCCAACAGTTTGGTACAGGGTAATTCACCCCTCCACTTT. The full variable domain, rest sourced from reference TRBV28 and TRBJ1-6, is DVKVTQSSRYLVKRTGEKVFLECVQDMDHENMFWYRQDPGLGLRLIYFSYDVKMKEKGDIPEGYSVSREKKERFSLILESASTNQTSMYLCANSLVQGNSPLHFGNGTRLTVT.

DNA of the CDR3: TGTGCCAGCAGCTTAGAGGGCAGGGCTTCTGAAGCTTTCTTT. The encoded protein is CASSLEGRASEAFF. The J gene is TRBJ1-1, the V gene TRBV7-2, with D tentatively TRBD1 (5 bases). The CDR3 contains 14 residues. Looked up from germline, CDR1 is SGHTA and CDR2 is FQGNSA. V lost 1 base to trimming and J lost 6 bases, with 12 bases between them. Full variable domain (missing parts from reference TRBV7-2 and TRBJ1-1): GAGVSQSPSNKVTEKGKDVELRCDPISGHTALYWYRQSLGQGLEFLIYFQGNSAPDKSGLPSDRFSAERTGGSVSTLTIQRTQQEDSAVYLCASSLEGRASEAFFGQGTRLTVV.

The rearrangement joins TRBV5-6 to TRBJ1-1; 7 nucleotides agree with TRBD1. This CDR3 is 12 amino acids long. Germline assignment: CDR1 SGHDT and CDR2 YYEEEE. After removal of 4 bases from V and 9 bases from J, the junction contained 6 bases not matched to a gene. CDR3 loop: CASSIGQEKAFF. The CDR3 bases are TGTGCCAGCAGCATCGGACAGGAAAAAGCTTTCTTT.

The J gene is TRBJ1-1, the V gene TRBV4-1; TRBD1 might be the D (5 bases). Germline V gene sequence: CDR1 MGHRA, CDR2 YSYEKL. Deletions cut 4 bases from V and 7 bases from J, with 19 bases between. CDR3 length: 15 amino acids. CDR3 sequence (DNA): TGCGCCAGCAGCCTCGGGGTGGGGGGTAAGTTTGAAGCTTTCTTT. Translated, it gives CASSLGVGGKFEAFF.

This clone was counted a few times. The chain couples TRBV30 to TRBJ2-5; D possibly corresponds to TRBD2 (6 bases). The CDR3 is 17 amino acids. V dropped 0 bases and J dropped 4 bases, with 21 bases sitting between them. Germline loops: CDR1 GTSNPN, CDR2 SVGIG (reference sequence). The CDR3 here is CAWSVPWGESKRETQYF. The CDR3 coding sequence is TGTGCCTGGAGTGTTCCGTGGGGGGAGTCCAAGAGAGAGACCCAGTACTTC.

CDR3 nucleotide sequence: TGTGCCAGCACCTTGGGGAGTAATAATTCACCCCTCCACTTT. Amino acids: CASTLGSNNSPLHF. The rearrangement links TRBV6-5 to TRBJ1-6, with D unclear. Trimming stripped 7 bases from V and 5 bases from J, with 12 bases between. The CDR3 length is 14 residues. Germline lookup yields CDR1 MNHEY and CDR2 SVGAGI.

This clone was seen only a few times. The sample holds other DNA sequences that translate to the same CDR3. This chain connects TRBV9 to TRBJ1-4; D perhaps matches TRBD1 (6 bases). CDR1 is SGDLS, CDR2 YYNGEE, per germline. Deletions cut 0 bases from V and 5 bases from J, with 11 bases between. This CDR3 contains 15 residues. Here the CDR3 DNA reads TGTGCCAGCAGCGTAGGGGGTCAGGGGAATGAAAAACTGTTTTTT. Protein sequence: CASSVGGQGNEKLFF.